This entry lists 7 T cell receptor beta chains sequenced from one sample in a study of T cells expressing NK-cell markers. No DNA is given; TCRdb re-called the 5' RACE reads and lists each CDR3 protein once. This repertoire includes about 260,000 distinct CDR3 sequences. The material sequenced was blood T cells: a sorted CD56 or NKG2C T cell subset, CD4+ or CD8+ T cells, or bulk PBMC T cells (not recorded which). These receptors all stem from a man aged 18 to 30 in good health.

The chain has TRBV7-2 and TRBJ2-1; the D call from TCRdb, TRBD2, cannot be confirmed without DNA. The CDR3 sequence is 16 residues long. Germline V CDR1 and CDR2: SGHTA, FQGNSA. CDR3 region: CASSLTSGRAGNEQFF.

V and J are TRBV7-9 and TRBJ1-4; TCRdb returns TRBD1, unconfirmable since there is no DNA. The germline V gene encodes CDR1 SEHNR and CDR2 FQNEAQ (reference sequence). This CDR3 comprises 14 residues. Here the CDR3 reads CASSLDRGNEKLFF.

V gene TRBV23-1 combines with J gene TRBJ2-5; absent DNA, TCRdb's TRBD1 call cannot be checked. TRBV23-1 is reported as an ORF; its role is uncertain. This CDR3 spans 17 amino acids. CDR3 region: CASSQSRGPTRGETQYF.

The chain joins TRBV6-1 to TRBJ2-6; TCRdb lists TRBD2, though no DNA is available to test this call. This CDR3 comprises 15 residues. Germline CDR1 reads MNHNS; CDR2 reads SASEGT. The CDR3 loop reads CASSPRGRGANVLTF.

The chain joins TRBV6-1 to TRBJ2-7; TCRdb names TRBD2, which stays unverified in the absence of DNA. Germline loops: CDR1 MNHNS, CDR2 SASEGT. The CDR3 runs 15 residues. The chain's CDR3 is CASTLGGPGAYEQYF.

The V gene is TRBV5-1, the J gene TRBJ1-1. This CDR3 has 16 amino acids. Per the germline V gene, CDR1 is SGHRS and CDR2 is YFSETQ. The chain's CDR3 is CASSFKTGPPFTEAFF.

The V and J genes are TRBV20-1 and TRBJ1-4; the TCRdb call, TRBD1, lacks DNA for checking. In germline, CDR1 is DFQATT, CDR2 SNEGSKA (reference sequence). The CDR3 loop spans 14 amino acids. The CDR3 protein is CSAADRGKDEKLFF.